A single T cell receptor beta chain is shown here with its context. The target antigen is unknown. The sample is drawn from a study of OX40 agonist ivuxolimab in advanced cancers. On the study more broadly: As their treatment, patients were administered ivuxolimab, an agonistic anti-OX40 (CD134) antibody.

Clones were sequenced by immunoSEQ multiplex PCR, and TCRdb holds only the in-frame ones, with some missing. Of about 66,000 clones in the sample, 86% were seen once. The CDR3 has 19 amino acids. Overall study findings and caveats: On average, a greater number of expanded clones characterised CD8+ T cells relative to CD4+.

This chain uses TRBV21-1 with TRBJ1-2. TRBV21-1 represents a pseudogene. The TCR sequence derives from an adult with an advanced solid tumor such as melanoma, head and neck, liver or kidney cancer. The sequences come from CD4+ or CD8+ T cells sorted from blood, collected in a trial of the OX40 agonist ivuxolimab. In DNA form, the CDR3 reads TGTGCCAGCACGCTACGGGGGGGCCGACCCTTGCCTTCTAACTATGGCTACACCTTC. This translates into CASTLRGGRPLPSNYGYTF.